A selection of T cell receptor beta chains follows, all from one sample in a study of glioma-infiltrating T cells after dendritic cell vaccination. Produced via immunoSEQ multiplex PCR; TCRdb's table is partial and in-frame only. The sample yields approximately 110,000 clones, 90% seen once. The source was blood, collected after dendritic cell vaccination. These receptors all come from a human donor with glioblastoma. Both conserved end residues are part of each CDR3. A D gene is named only where the DNA matches it firmly. Some rows have no size entry. The others give once, few or many, or a class for an expanded clone.

J gene: TRBJ2-1
D gene: TRBD1
clone size: -
V gene: TRBV11-3
CDR3 DNA: TGTGCCAGCAGCTTATGGGGACAGAACTACAATGAGCAGTTCTTC
CDR3 protein: CASSLWGQNYNEQFF

J gene: TRBJ2-7
D gene: TRBD1
clone size: -
V gene: TRBV10-3
CDR3 DNA: TGTGCCATCAGTGAGTCTAGGACAGGGAACTACGAGCAGTACTTC
CDR3 protein: CAISESRTGNYEQYF

J gene: TRBJ1-2
D gene: -
clone size: few
V gene: TRBV2
CDR3 DNA: TGTGCCAGCAGTGAGTCGTATGGCTACACCTTC
CDR3 protein: CASSESYGYTF

J gene: TRBJ2-7
D gene: TRBD2
clone size: -
V gene: TRBV30
CDR3 DNA: TGTGCCTGGAGTCTCCCTCGACTAGCGGACCCCTACGAGCAGTACTTC
CDR3 protein: CAWSLPRLADPYEQYF

J gene: TRBJ1-2
D gene: -
clone size: -
V gene: TRBV6-5
CDR3 DNA: TGTGCCAGCAGTCCGGACATTACTGCTAACTATGGCTACACCTTC
CDR3 protein: CASSPDITANYGYTF

J gene: TRBJ2-1
D gene: -
clone size: -
V gene: TRBV27
CDR3 DNA: TGTGCCAGCAGTTTCGCCGGGGAAGGAATTGAGCAGTTCTTC
CDR3 protein: CASSFAGEGIEQFF

J gene: TRBJ1-1
D gene: TRBD1
clone size: once
V gene: TRBV5-1
CDR3 DNA: TGCGCCAGCACCTCGGGACAGATGAACACTGAAGCTTTCTTT
CDR3 protein: CASTSGQMNTEAFF

J gene: TRBJ2-5
D gene: TRBD2
clone size: -
V gene: TRBV30
CDR3 DNA: TGTGCCTGGAAGGGCGGGGGGGCTGTGGAGACCCAGTACTTC
CDR3 protein: CAWKGGGAVETQYF

J gene: TRBJ2-5
D gene: TRBD1
clone size: -
V gene: TRBV18
CDR3 DNA: TGTGCCAGCTCCCCTCCGGGACAGGGGGCTTGGGAGACCCAGTACTTC
CDR3 protein: CASSPPGQGAWETQYF

J gene: TRBJ2-3
D gene: -
clone size: -
V gene: TRBV2
CDR3 DNA: TGTGCCAGCACGGAGCGGTGGGGGGTGACAGATACGCAGTATTTT
CDR3 protein: CASTERWGVTDTQYF

J gene: TRBJ2-2
D gene: TRBD1
clone size: -
V gene: TRBV27
CDR3 DNA: TGTGCCAGCCAATTCAGGGGGCTCCACCGGAACACCGGGGAGCTGTTTTTT
CDR3 protein: CASQFRGLHRNTGELFF

J gene: TRBJ2-7
D gene: TRBD2
clone size: -
V gene: TRBV5-1
CDR3 DNA: TGCGCCAGCAGCTTGGGGGGACTAGCGGGAACCTACGAGCAGTACTTC
CDR3 protein: CASSLGGLAGTYEQYF

J gene: TRBJ2-7
D gene: TRBD2
clone size: -
V gene: TRBV30
CDR3 DNA: TGTGCCTGGAGTGTCGGCTTAGCGGGAGCCAACGAGCAGTACTTC
CDR3 protein: CAWSVGLAGANEQYF

J gene: TRBJ2-1
D gene: TRBD2
clone size: -
V gene: TRBV5-1
CDR3 DNA: TGCGCCAGCAGTGGCGGGGGGGCGTACAATGAGCAGTTCTTC
CDR3 protein: CASSGGGAYNEQFF

J gene: TRBJ2-1
D gene: TRBD1
clone size: few
V gene: TRBV6-5
CDR3 DNA: TGTGCCAGCAGTGAAGTGGGACAGTACAATGAGCAGTTCTTC
CDR3 protein: CASSEVGQYNEQFF

J gene: TRBJ1-2
D gene: -
clone size: -
V gene: TRBV4-2
CDR3 DNA: TGTGCCAGCAGCCAAGATCAGGGAGGGTCCCCCTATTTGGGCTACACCTTC
CDR3 protein: CASSQDQGGSPYLGYTF

J gene: TRBJ1-5
D gene: TRBD1
clone size: -
V gene: TRBV5-8
CDR3 DNA: TGTGCCAGCAGCTTGGGACAGGGAGGACAGCCCCAGCATTTT
CDR3 protein: CASSLGQGGQPQHF

J gene: TRBJ2-7
D gene: TRBD1
clone size: once
V gene: TRBV27
CDR3 DNA: TGTGCCAGCAGTTTATCAGGCACAGGGGGAGGTTTCTACGAGCAGTACTTC
CDR3 protein: CASSLSGTGGGFYEQYF

J gene: TRBJ1-6
D gene: -
clone size: -
V gene: TRBV11-3
CDR3 DNA: TGTGCCAGCAGCCGCAGCGGTAATTCACCCCTCCACTTT
CDR3 protein: CASSRSGNSPLHF

J gene: TRBJ1-2
D gene: -
clone size: -
V gene: TRBV5-1
CDR3 DNA: TGCGCCAGCAGCTCACGCCAAGGGGTGTATGGCTACACCTTC
CDR3 protein: CASSSRQGVYGYTF

J gene: TRBJ2-7
D gene: TRBD2
clone size: -
V gene: TRBV14
CDR3 DNA: TGTGCCAGCAGCCAAGCGGGAGGGTGGGGGACCTACGAGCAGTACTTC
CDR3 protein: CASSQAGGWGTYEQYF

J gene: TRBJ1-6
D gene: -
clone size: -
V gene: TRBV5-1
CDR3 DNA: TGCGCCAGCACTTCGGGGGGCCAGGAAAATTCACCCCTCCACTTT
CDR3 protein: CASTSGGQENSPLHF

J gene: TRBJ1-2
D gene: TRBD1
clone size: -
V gene: TRBV10-3
CDR3 DNA: TGTGCCATCAGCGGCACCCGGGACAGGGCTGGCTACACCTTC
CDR3 protein: CAISGTRDRAGYTF

J gene: TRBJ2-3
D gene: -
clone size: -
V gene: TRBV6-9
CDR3 DNA: TGTGCCAGCAGGCGGGACCGCCTACCCCCTTCAGATACGCAGTATTTT
CDR3 protein: CASRRDRLPPSDTQYF

J gene: TRBJ2-7
D gene: -
clone size: -
V gene: TRBV19
CDR3 DNA: TGTGCCAGTAGCTCAAGCGGGTCTAGCCAGGACTTC
CDR3 protein: CASSSSGSSQDF

J gene: TRBJ2-7
D gene: TRBD1
clone size: -
V gene: TRBV19
CDR3 DNA: TGTGCCAGTAGGCGGACAGGGGACTCCTACGAGCAGTACTTC
CDR3 protein: CASRRTGDSYEQYF

J gene: TRBJ2-3
D gene: -
clone size: -
V gene: TRBV6-5
CDR3 DNA: TGTGCCAGCAGTTACGGCGGGACTAGCACAGATACGCAGTATTTT
CDR3 protein: CASSYGGTSTDTQYF

J gene: TRBJ2-7
D gene: -
clone size: -
V gene: TRBV10-3
CDR3 DNA: TGTGCCATCATGGGGGCCGGGTACGAGCAGTACTTC
CDR3 protein: CAIMGAGYEQYF

J gene: TRBJ2-5
D gene: -
clone size: -
V gene: TRBV25-1
CDR3 DNA: TGTGCCAGCAGTGAAACCGCGGGCAGGGGCGCGGAGACCCAGTACTTC
CDR3 protein: CASSETAGRGAETQYF

J gene: TRBJ2-2
D gene: -
clone size: -
V gene: TRBV7-9
CDR3 DNA: TGTGCCAGCAGCTTAACCTCCGGGGGAGGGGAGCTGTTTTTT
CDR3 protein: CASSLTSGGGELFF

J gene: TRBJ1-1
D gene: -
clone size: -
V gene: TRBV5-1
CDR3 DNA: TGCGCCAGCAGTCTTGGAATATTGGGGCTAGGCACTGAAGCTTTCTTT
CDR3 protein: CASSLGILGLGTEAFF

J gene: TRBJ1-5
D gene: -
clone size: -
V gene: TRBV10-3
CDR3 DNA: TGTGCCATCAGTGAGTCACAGGGAAGTAATCAGCCCCAGCATTTT
CDR3 protein: CAISESQGSNQPQHF

J gene: TRBJ2-2
D gene: -
clone size: once
V gene: TRBV9
CDR3 DNA: TGTGCCAGCAGCGTAAAACACAGGCGAAACACCGGGGAGCTGTTTTTT
CDR3 protein: CASSVKHRRNTGELFF

J gene: TRBJ2-7
D gene: TRBD1
clone size: -
V gene: TRBV29-1
CDR3 DNA: TGCAGCGTTGAAGAAAGGGACAGGGGCGCCTACGAGCAGTACTTC
CDR3 protein: CSVEERDRGAYEQYF

J gene: TRBJ2-5
D gene: TRBD1
clone size: -
V gene: TRBV5-1
CDR3 DNA: TGCGCCAGCAGCTTGGCGGGGGACAGGGTCGGAGAGACCCAGTACTTC
CDR3 protein: CASSLAGDRVGETQYF

J gene: TRBJ1-5
D gene: -
clone size: -
V gene: TRBV27
CDR3 DNA: TGTGCCAGCAGCGCCGCAGGTCAGCCCCAGCATTTT
CDR3 protein: CASSAAGQPQHF

J gene: TRBJ1-4
D gene: TRBD1
clone size: -
V gene: TRBV19
CDR3 DNA: TGTGCCAGTAGTTCAACCAGGGGGAACGATGAAAAACTGTTTTTT
CDR3 protein: CASSSTRGNDEKLFF

J gene: TRBJ1-1
D gene: -
clone size: -
V gene: TRBV5-4
CDR3 DNA: TGTGCCAGCAGCTTGCCCCCAGGGGCGAACACTGAAGCTTTCTTT
CDR3 protein: CASSLPPGANTEAFF

J gene: TRBJ2-7
D gene: -
clone size: once
V gene: TRBV11-2
CDR3 DNA: TGTGCCAGCAGCTTAGTCGAGCTTCGAGGATACGAGCAGTACTTC
CDR3 protein: CASSLVELRGYEQYF

J gene: TRBJ1-1
D gene: -
clone size: -
V gene: TRBV4-1
CDR3 DNA: TGCGCCAGCAGCCACGAGGACAGCATTAACACTGAAGCTTTCTTT
CDR3 protein: CASSHEDSINTEAFF

J gene: TRBJ2-7
D gene: TRBD2
clone size: -
V gene: TRBV5-6
CDR3 DNA: TGTGCCAGCAGCCAGACTAGCGGACGGGACGAGCAGTACTTC
CDR3 protein: CASSQTSGRDEQYF

J gene: TRBJ2-5
D gene: -
clone size: -
V gene: TRBV2
CDR3 DNA: TGTGCCAGCAGTGAAGGCGATCAAGAGACCCAGTACTTC
CDR3 protein: CASSEGDQETQYF

J gene: TRBJ1-5
D gene: TRBD1
clone size: once
V gene: TRBV27
CDR3 DNA: TGTGCCAGCAGTTCAGGGACAGGGGGCGATCCCCAGCATTTT
CDR3 protein: CASSSGTGGDPQHF

J gene: TRBJ2-5
D gene: TRBD2
clone size: -
V gene: TRBV6-5
CDR3 DNA: TGTGCCAGCAGTTACGGCGGGGGAGAGACCCAGTACTTC
CDR3 protein: CASSYGGGETQYF

J gene: TRBJ2-7
D gene: TRBD1
clone size: -
V gene: TRBV4-1
CDR3 DNA: TGCGCCAGCAGCCACCAGACAGGGGCGACCTCCTACGAGCAGTACTTC
CDR3 protein: CASSHQTGATSYEQYF

J gene: TRBJ1-4
D gene: -
clone size: once
V gene: TRBV7-9
CDR3 DNA: TGTGCCAGCAGCTGGTCCGGGACTGAGAATGAAAAACTGTTTTTT
CDR3 protein: CASSWSGTENEKLFF

J gene: TRBJ1-5
D gene: -
clone size: -
V gene: TRBV7-8
CDR3 DNA: TGTGCCAGCAGCGTCCACAGGTCACAGTCGGACTATAGCAATCAGCCCCAGCATTTT
CDR3 protein: CASSVHRSQSDYSNQPQHF

J gene: TRBJ1-5
D gene: TRBD1
clone size: -
V gene: TRBV5-1
CDR3 DNA: TGCGCCAGCAAAAAGGGACAGGGAAGCGATCAGCCCCAGCATTTT
CDR3 protein: CASKKGQGSDQPQHF

J gene: TRBJ1-1
D gene: -
clone size: once
V gene: TRBV6-5
CDR3 DNA: TGTGCCAGCAGTTTGCAGGGTCACACTGAAGCTTTCTTT
CDR3 protein: CASSLQGHTEAFF

J gene: TRBJ1-2
D gene: TRBD1
clone size: -
V gene: TRBV2
CDR3 DNA: TGTGCCAGCAGGCCTACGGGACAGGGGGCCTATGGCTACACCTTC
CDR3 protein: CASRPTGQGAYGYTF

J gene: TRBJ2-1
D gene: -
clone size: -
V gene: TRBV11-2
CDR3 DNA: TGTGCCAGCAGCTTACAATCTAAAGGAGGGTCCTACAATGAGCAGTTCTTC
CDR3 protein: CASSLQSKGGSYNEQFF

J gene: TRBJ2-2
D gene: TRBD1
clone size: -
V gene: TRBV9
CDR3 DNA: TGTGCCAGCAGCGTAGCCCCTCCCACGGGACAGAAGTACGCCGGGGAGCTGTTTTTT
CDR3 protein: CASSVAPPTGQKYAGELFF

J gene: TRBJ1-3
D gene: TRBD1
clone size: -
V gene: TRBV9
CDR3 DNA: TGTGCCAGCAGCCCGGACAGGGGGCCGAACACCATATATTTT
CDR3 protein: CASSPDRGPNTIYF

J gene: TRBJ1-2
D gene: TRBD1
clone size: -
V gene: TRBV28
CDR3 DNA: TGTGCCAGCAGCCAACGGACAGGAGCTAACTATGGCTACACCTTC
CDR3 protein: CASSQRTGANYGYTF

J gene: TRBJ1-2
D gene: -
clone size: -
V gene: TRBV19
CDR3 DNA: TGTGCCAGTAGTATCTCCGGGACTGGCCGCTTTCCCTATGGCTACACCTTC
CDR3 protein: CASSISGTGRFPYGYTF

J gene: TRBJ1-3
D gene: -
clone size: -
V gene: TRBV5-1
CDR3 DNA: TGCGCCAGCAGCCGGGGGTCTGGAAACACCATATATTTT
CDR3 protein: CASSRGSGNTIYF

J gene: TRBJ2-5
D gene: -
clone size: few
V gene: TRBV29-1
CDR3 DNA: TGCAGCGTTGGGGCCTACCAAGAGACCCAGTACTTC
CDR3 protein: CSVGAYQETQYF